This T cell receptor beta chain was recovered during a study of regulatory T cells in long-lasting Graves disease. Study outcomes and limitations: Persistent Graves' patients had lower TCR diversity than newly diagnosed ones.

Arm-PCR with iRepertoire HTBI primers amplified the CDR3 regions for these TCR beta libraries. MiXCR was run by TCRdb on the multiplex PCR reads, yielding one entry per CDR3 protein. The table includes over 450,000 distinct CDR3 sequences, 20% to 25% detected once. For this clonotype: Its antigen remains unknown.

The time point: persistent/refractory GD, antithyroid drugs over 5 years with positive TRAb. RNA from PBMCs was the source of the TCR library. The authors drew patients from an endocrinology department in Xi'an, China. The CDR3 totals 13 residues. The V gene lost 4 bases and the J gene lost 5 bases, with 11 bases spanning the gap. Germline-derived CDR1 and CDR2 are DFQATT and SNEGSKA (reference sequence). This sequence originates from a female donor with Graves disease. The V and J genes are TRBV20-1 and TRBJ1-4; tentatively, D is TRBD1 (6 bases). The source was peripheral blood mononuclear cells (PBMCs), collected when the disease was refractory, from a patient treated with antithyroid drugs. This chain's CDR3 is CSANGQSNEKLFF. DNA of the CDR3: TGCAGTGCTAATGGACAGTCAAATGAAAAACTGTTTTTT.